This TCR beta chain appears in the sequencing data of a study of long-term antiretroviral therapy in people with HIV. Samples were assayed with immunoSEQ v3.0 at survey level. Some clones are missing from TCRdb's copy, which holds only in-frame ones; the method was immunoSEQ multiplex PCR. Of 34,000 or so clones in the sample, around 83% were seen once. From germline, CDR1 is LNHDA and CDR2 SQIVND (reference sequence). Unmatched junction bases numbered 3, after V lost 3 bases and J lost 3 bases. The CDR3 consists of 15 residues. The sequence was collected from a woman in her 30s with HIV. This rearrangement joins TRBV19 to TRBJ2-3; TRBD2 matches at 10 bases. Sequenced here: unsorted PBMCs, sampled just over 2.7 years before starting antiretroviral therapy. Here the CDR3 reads CASSMETSGTDTQYF. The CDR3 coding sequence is TGTGCCAGTAGTATGGAGACTAGCGGGACAGATACGCAGTATTTT.